These T cell receptor beta chains were read from a single sample in a study of beta chain features in type 1 diabetes. The method was immunoSEQ multiplex PCR; TCRdb's version includes in-frame clones alone and lacks a portion of them. The sample contains 160,000 or so clones, approximately 12% of which appear only once. The specimen was central memory CD4+ T cells from blood. These receptors were taken from a man between 18 and 29 years old in good health. Both conserved end residues are part of each CDR3. The D gene is left open where the match is weak. Size is omitted from some rows. Given values are once, few, many or a class for expanded clones.

cdr3_nt	cdr3_aa	d_call	clone_size	v_call	j_call
TGCGCCAGCAGCTTGGCCGGAGGGAGCGAAGCTTTCTTT	CASSLAGGSEAFF	NA	few	TRBV5-1	TRBJ1-1
TGTGCCTGGAGTGTACCCTTAGCTGGAGATACGCAGTATTTT	CAWSVPLAGDTQYF	NA	few	TRBV30	TRBJ2-3
TGTGCCAGCAGTGAATATGGTCGGGGGCAGGGCACAGATACGCAGTATTTT	CASSEYGRGQGTDTQYF	NA	NA	TRBV25-1	TRBJ2-3
TGTGCCAGCCGGTCTAGCGGGAACACCGGGGAGCTGTTTTTT	CASRSSGNTGELFF	TRBD2	few	TRBV9	TRBJ2-2
TGTGCCAGCAGCTTAGTCGGGGGGGCGAACTACAATGAGCAGTTCTTC	CASSLVGGANYNEQFF	TRBD2	once	TRBV11-2	TRBJ2-1
TGTGCCAGTAGCCCGCACGGCGCGAACACTGAAGCTTTCTTT	CASSPHGANTEAFF	NA	few	TRBV19	TRBJ1-1
TGTGCCAGCAGCCAAGGTGCTAGCAGGAGCTCCTACAATGAGCAGTTCTTC	CASSQGASRSSYNEQFF	NA	few	TRBV4-2	TRBJ2-1
TGCGCCAGCAGCCATACTAGCGGGGGGGCCAATGAGCAGTTCTTC	CASSHTSGGANEQFF	TRBD2	few	TRBV4-3	TRBJ2-1
TGTGCCAGCTCATCCGGACAGTCAGATACGCAGTATTTT	CASSSGQSDTQYF	NA	NA	TRBV18	TRBJ2-3
TGTGCCAGCAGCTTGGCGGGTTCCAATGAGCAGTTCTTC	CASSLAGSNEQFF	NA	NA	TRBV5-4	TRBJ2-1